This T cell receptor beta chain was sequenced for a study of shared clonotypes between healthy human individuals. Study-wide background: A couple of women and a few men aged 18 to 49 made up the donors. Overall study results and limits: Lower generation probabilities were found for non-shared clonotypes than for those shared by all four donors.

Germline V gene lookup returns CDR1 SGHDT and CDR2 YYEEEE. V was cut by 4 bases and J by 7 bases, with 18 bases left in between. This CDR3 has 15 amino acids. Across several immunoSEQ plates, the genomic DNA of each subset was split evenly. Profiling relied on immunoSEQ multiplex PCR, and the TCRdb table lists in-frame clones only, not all of them. The sample holds approximately 2,000,000 clones, approximately 90% seen once. Note on this clone: Its antigen is not identified.

Healthy and HIV-negative, the adult donors had no recent acute infections or vaccinations. The sequence came from a man aged 18 to 30 in good health. Some clones in this sample may be carry-over from other donors' samples. The rearrangement joins TRBV5-6 to TRBJ2-1; D may be TRBD1 or TRBD2 (6 bases each). The sequenced material came from naive CD4+ T cells from PBMCs. Subset: CD45RA+ positively selected. For the CDR3, the DNA is TGTGCCAGCAGCCGCGAGGGGGGATGGACGAATGAGCAGTTCTTC. This gives the protein CASSREGGWTNEQFF.